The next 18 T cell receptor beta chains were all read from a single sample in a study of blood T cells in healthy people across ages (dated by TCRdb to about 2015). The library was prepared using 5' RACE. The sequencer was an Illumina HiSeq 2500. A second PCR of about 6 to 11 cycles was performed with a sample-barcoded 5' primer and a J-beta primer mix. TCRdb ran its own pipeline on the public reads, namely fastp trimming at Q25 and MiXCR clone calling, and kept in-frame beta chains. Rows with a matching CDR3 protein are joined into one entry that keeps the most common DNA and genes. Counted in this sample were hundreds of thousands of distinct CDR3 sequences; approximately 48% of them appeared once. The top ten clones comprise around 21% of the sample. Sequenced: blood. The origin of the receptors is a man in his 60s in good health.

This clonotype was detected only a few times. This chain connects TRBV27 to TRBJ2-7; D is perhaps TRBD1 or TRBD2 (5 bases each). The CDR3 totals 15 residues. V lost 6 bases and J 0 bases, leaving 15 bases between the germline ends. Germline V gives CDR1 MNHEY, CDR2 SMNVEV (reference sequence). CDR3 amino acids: CASRGVGGYSYEQYF. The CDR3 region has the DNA TGTGCCAGCAGGGGGGTGGGCGGTTACTCCTACGAGCAGTACTTC.

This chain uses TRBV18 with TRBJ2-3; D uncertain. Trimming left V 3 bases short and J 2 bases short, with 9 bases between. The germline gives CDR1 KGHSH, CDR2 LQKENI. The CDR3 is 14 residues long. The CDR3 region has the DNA TGTGCCAGCTCACCCGCGGCCCCCACAGATACGCAGTATTTT. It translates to CASSPAAPTDTQYF.

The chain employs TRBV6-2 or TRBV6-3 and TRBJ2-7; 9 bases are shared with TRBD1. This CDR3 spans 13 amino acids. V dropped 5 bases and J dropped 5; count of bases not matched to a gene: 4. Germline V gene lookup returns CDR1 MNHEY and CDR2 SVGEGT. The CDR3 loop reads CASSTWTGDEQYF. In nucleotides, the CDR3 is TGTGCCAGCAGTACGTGGACAGGGGACGAGCAGTACTTC.

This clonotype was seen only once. The CDR3 loop is CSAVTGGAQETQYF. The CDR3, as DNA: TGCAGTGCCGTCACCGGGGGGGCACAAGAGACCCAGTACTTC. The rearrangement links TRBV20-1 to TRBJ2-5; 8 positions match TRBD2. Germline V gene sequence: CDR1 DFQATT, CDR2 SNEGSKA (reference sequence). The CDR3 runs to 14 residues. With 6 bases clipped from V and 2 bases from J, the junction kept 8 bases outside the gene matches.

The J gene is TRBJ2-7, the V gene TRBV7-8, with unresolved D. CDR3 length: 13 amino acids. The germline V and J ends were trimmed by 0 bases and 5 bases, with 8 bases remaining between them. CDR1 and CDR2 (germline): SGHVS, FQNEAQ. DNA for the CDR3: TGTGCCAGCAGCTTAGCACCGACCGACGAGCAGTACTTC. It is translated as CASSLAPTDEQYF.

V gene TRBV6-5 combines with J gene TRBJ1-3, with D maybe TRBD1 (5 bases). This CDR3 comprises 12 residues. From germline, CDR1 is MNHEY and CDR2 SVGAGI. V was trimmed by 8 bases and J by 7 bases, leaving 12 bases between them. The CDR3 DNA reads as TGTGCCAGCGCAGGGACGGACAACACCATATATTTT. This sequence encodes CASAGTDNTIYF.

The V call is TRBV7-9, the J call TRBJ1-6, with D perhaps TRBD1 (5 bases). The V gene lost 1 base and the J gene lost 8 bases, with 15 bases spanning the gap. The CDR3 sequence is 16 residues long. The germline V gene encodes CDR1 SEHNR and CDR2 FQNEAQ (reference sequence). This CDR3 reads CASSLVRGTRDSPLHF. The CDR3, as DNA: TGTGCCAGCAGCTTAGTGAGAGGCACCAGGGATTCACCCCTCCACTTT.

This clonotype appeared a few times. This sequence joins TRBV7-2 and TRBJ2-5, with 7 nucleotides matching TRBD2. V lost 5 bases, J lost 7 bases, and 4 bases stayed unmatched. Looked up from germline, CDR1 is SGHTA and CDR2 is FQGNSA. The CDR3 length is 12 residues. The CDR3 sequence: CASSELAGTQYF. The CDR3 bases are TGTGCCAGCAGCGAATTAGCGGGGACCCAGTACTTC.

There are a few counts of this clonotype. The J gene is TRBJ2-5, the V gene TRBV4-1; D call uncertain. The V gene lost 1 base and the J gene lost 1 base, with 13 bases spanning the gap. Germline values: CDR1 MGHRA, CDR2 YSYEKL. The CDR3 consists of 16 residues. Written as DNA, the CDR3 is TGCGCCAGCAGCCAAGTGATCGAGACTGGCCAAGAGACCCAGTACTTC. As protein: CASSQVIETGQETQYF.

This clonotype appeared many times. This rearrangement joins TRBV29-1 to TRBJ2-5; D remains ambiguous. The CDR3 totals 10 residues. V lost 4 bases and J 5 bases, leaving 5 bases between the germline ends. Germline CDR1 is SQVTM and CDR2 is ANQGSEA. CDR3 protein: CSVGSETQYF. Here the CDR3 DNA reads TGCAGCGTTGGCTCGGAGACCCAGTACTTC.

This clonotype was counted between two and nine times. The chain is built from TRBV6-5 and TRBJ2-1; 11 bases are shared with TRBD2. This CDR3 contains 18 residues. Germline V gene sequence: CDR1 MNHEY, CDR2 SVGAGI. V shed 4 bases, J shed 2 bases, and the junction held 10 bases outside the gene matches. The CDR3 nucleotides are TGTGCCAGCAGTTCCCGCGAGGGTAGCGGGGGGGCCTACAATGAGCAGTTCTTC. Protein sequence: CASSSREGSGGAYNEQFF.

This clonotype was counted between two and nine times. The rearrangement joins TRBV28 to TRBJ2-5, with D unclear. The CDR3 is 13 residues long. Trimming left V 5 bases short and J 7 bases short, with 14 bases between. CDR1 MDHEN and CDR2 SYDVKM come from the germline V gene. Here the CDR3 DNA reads TGTGCCAGCAGTCGTCCCGGGTGGGGGACCCAGTACTTC. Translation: CASSRPGWGTQYF.

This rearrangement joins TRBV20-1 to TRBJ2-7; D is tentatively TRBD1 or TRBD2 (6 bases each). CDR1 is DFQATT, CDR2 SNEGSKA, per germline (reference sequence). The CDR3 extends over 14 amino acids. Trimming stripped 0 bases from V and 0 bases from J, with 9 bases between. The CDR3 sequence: CSARDRGVSYEQYF. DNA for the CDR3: TGCAGTGCTAGAGATAGGGGGGTCTCCTACGAGCAGTACTTC.

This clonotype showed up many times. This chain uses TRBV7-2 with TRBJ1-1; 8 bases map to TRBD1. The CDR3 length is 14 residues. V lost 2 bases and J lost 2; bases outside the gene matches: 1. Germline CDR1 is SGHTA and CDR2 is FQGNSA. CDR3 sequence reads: CASSLQGANTEAFF. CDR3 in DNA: TGTGCCAGCAGCTTACAGGGGGCTAACACTGAAGCTTTCTTT.

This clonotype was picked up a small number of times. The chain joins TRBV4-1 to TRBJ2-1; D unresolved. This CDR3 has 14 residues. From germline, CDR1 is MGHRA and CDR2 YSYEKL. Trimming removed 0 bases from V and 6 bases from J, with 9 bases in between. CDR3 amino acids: CASSQDLGSNEQFF. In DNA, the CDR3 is TGCGCCAGCAGCCAAGATCTTGGCAGCAATGAGCAGTTCTTC.

CDR3 DNA sequence: TGCAGTGTTAGGGGCCTTATCTACGAGCAGTACTTC. Translating it yields CSVRGLIYEQYF. V usage is TRBV20-1 and J usage is TRBJ2-7, with a possible D match to TRBD1 (5 bases). V was pared by 7 bases and J by 3 bases, with 13 bases between. This CDR3 is built from 12 residues. Per the germline V gene, CDR1 is DFQATT and CDR2 is SNEGSKA (reference sequence).

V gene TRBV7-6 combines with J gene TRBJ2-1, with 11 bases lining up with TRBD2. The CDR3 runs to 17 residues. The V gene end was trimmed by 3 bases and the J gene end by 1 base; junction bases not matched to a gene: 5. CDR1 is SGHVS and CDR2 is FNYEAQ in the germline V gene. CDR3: CASSFPASGGSYNEQFF. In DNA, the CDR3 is TGTGCCAGCAGCTTCCCCGCTAGCGGGGGGTCCTACAATGAGCAGTTCTTC.

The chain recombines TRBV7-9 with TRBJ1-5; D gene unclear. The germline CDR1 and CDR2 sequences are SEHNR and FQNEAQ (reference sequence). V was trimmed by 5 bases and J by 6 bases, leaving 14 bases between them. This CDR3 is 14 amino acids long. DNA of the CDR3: TGTGCCAGCAGCCCGGGTAGGCCAAGTCAGCCCCAGCATTTT. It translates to CASSPGRPSQPQHF.